This TCR beta chain appears in the sequencing data of a study of T-cell reconstitution after alpha-beta-depleted transplantation in children. As it was prepared, the TCRbeta library received unique molecular identifiers. TCRdb reprocessed the PCR reads with MiXCR, giving one entry per CDR3 protein. The data contain 550,000 to 600,000 distinct CDR3 sequences, roughly 23% of them singletons. The study's findings and limits: Once a year had passed after transplant, T-cell counts and diversity came mostly from newly produced T cells.

The CDR3 spans 15 residues. Trimming took 6 bases from V and 2 from J, leaving 20 bases between them. Germline V CDR1 and CDR2: DFQATT, SNEGSKA (reference sequence). Turning to this clonotype: No antigen is known for it. This may come from a read error, since a much larger clone is one base off.

The TCR sequence derives from a boy in the first two years of life who had a stem cell transplant for acute myeloid leukemia, so the T cells may come from the graft donor. This material consisted of PBMCs, mostly from graft donor cells, taken 360 days after TCRalphabeta/CD19-depleted stem cell transplant. V and J are TRBV20-1 and TRBJ2-7; the D gene is possibly TRBD2 (7 bases). CDR3 protein: CSAASPGGKTYEQYF. CDR3 coding DNA: TGCAGTGCAGCCTCCCCGGGGGGCAAAACCTACGAGCAGTACTTC.